Following are 3 T cell receptor beta chains from one sample sequenced in a study of technical replicates of blood from a handful of donors. Assay used: immunoSEQ multiplex PCR; TCRdb lists only in-frame clones, some missing. This repertoire shows under 95,000 clones, approximately 95% found once; its top ten account for approximately 0.26%. Material for sequencing was T cells isolated from PBMCs. These receptors were collected from a human donor in good health.

The chain couples TRBV5-4 to TRBJ1-2, with a possible D match to TRBD1 (6 bases). The CDR3 contains 15 residues. The germline V and J ends were trimmed by 1 base and 1 base, with 11 bases remaining between them. CDR1 is SGHNT, CDR2 YYREEE, per germline (reference sequence). In DNA form, the CDR3 reads TGTGCCAGCAGCTTGCGGGACACACTTAACTATGGCTACACCTTC. It encodes CASSLRDTLNYGYTF.

For the CDR3, the DNA is TGTGCCAGCATCCGGGGGGGAAGCTCCTACGAGCAGTACTTC. This sequence encodes CASIRGGSSYEQYF. The chain uses TRBV7-9 and TRBJ2-7, with 8 bases lining up with TRBD2. The germline V gene encodes CDR1 SEHNR and CDR2 FQNEAQ (reference sequence). The CDR3 has 14 amino acids. V was pared by 7 bases and J by 0 bases, with 5 bases of the junction left unmatched.

This clone was seen only once. This chain uses TRBV10-3 with TRBJ2-1; tentative D call: TRBD1 (6 bases). Trimming took 3 bases from V and 2 from J, leaving 8 bases between them. The CDR3 sequence is 14 residues long. In germline, CDR1 is ENHRY, CDR2 SYGVKD. CDR3 DNA: TGTGCCATCAGTGACTGGACAGCCTACAATGAGCAGTTCTTC. Protein product: CAISDWTAYNEQFF.